These 3 T cell receptor beta chains came from one sample sequenced in a study of early T cells in non-severe SARS-CoV-2 infection. A single record per CDR3 protein comes from TCRdb applying MiXCR to the 5' RACE reads. Here the sample spans 85,000 to 100,000 distinct CDR3 sequences, roughly 11% being singletons. Source: whole blood, taken at baseline. These receptors came from an adult who was a healthcare worker with PCR-confirmed SARS-CoV-2 infection or an uninfected control (not recorded which).

This clonotype has a handful of counts. This chain links TRBV9 with TRBJ1-4; D remains ambiguous. The CDR3 contains 14 residues. V was trimmed by 0 bases and J by 4 bases, leaving 7 bases between them. Per the germline V gene, CDR1 is SGDLS and CDR2 is YYNGEE. The CDR3 spells CASSVGSLNEKLFF. In nucleotides, the CDR3 is TGTGCCAGCAGCGTAGGGTCTCTTAATGAAAAACTGTTTTTT.

This clonotype was found a few times. The rearrangement uses TRBV5-4 and TRBJ2-4, with 11 bases identical to TRBD2. Germline V gives CDR1 SGHNT, CDR2 YYREEE (reference sequence). V was clipped by 3 bases and J by 9 bases; unmatched bases: 11. The CDR3 covers 16 residues. The CDR3 is CASSSASGRTRGIQYF. CDR3 in DNA: TGTGCCAGCAGCTCGGCTAGCGGGAGGACGCGGGGCATTCAGTACTTC.

This clonotype was counted at least ten times. The J gene is TRBJ1-2, the V gene TRBV20-1; no reliable D call. From germline, CDR1 is DFQATT and CDR2 SNEGSKA (reference sequence). The CDR3 is 12 residues long. Trimming left V 0 bases short and J 4 bases short, with 6 bases between. The CDR3 DNA sequence: TGCAGTGCTAGAGATGTGGGCTATGGCTACACCTTC. Its translation is CSARDVGYGYTF.